Each of the 7 T cell receptor beta chains below was sequenced from the same sample in a study of blood T cell repertoires in COVID-19. Assay used: immunoSEQ multiplex PCR; TCRdb lists only in-frame clones, some missing. The repertoire has some 150,000 clones, 84% of them found once; the top ten carry 15%. The material sequenced was PBMCs or T cells enriched from blood (not recorded which). The receptors stem from a man in his fifties who had recovered from COVID-19.

The chain is built from TRBV19 and TRBJ2-1; perhaps TRBD2 as D (6 bases). Germline V gene lookup returns CDR1 LNHDA and CDR2 SQIVND (reference sequence). Trimming took 4 bases from V and 7 from J, leaving 17 bases between them. This CDR3 region has 15 residues. The CDR3, as DNA: TGTGCCAGTAGTACTGCGCGGGGAGGCGGGAATGAGCAGTTCTTC. Translating it yields CASSTARGGGNEQFF.

The chain employs TRBV11-2 and TRBJ1-1; D not certain. CDR3 length: 14 amino acids. V was clipped by 5 bases and J by 1 base, with 11 bases between them. Germline loops: CDR1 SGHAT, CDR2 FQNNGV. For the CDR3, the DNA is TGTGCCAGCAGCCTCCGACCGGGGAACACTGAAGCTTTCTTT. This codes for CASSLRPGNTEAFF.

This chain joins TRBV18 and TRBJ2-2, with 12 positions matching TRBD2. Unmatched junction bases numbered 9, after V lost 4 bases and J lost 3 bases. CDR1 is KGHSH, CDR2 LQKENI, per germline. The length of the CDR3 is 18 residues. As DNA, the CDR3 is TGTGCCAGCTCACGTCCGACTAGCGGGGGTTTCGACACCGGGGAGCTGTTTTTT. Protein sequence: CASSRPTSGGFDTGELFF.

This clone was found once. This chain uses TRBV6-4 with TRBJ1-2; TRBD1 might be the D (6 bases). V lost 4 bases, J lost 1 base, and 10 bases lay in between. The CDR3 is made up of 14 amino acids. Germline values: CDR1 MRHNA, CDR2 SNTAGT. The CDR3 DNA reads TGTGCCAGCAGTGCGACAGGATTTAACTATGGCTACACCTTC. Its protein product is CASSATGFNYGYTF.

This rearrangement joins TRBV5-1 to TRBJ2-1; 9 bases map to TRBD2. The germline CDR1 and CDR2 sequences are SGHRS and YFSETQ. The ends lost 4 bases at V and 7 bases at J; junction bases unmatched: 6. The CDR3 is made up of 14 amino acids. The CDR3 reads CASSGSGGGNEQFF. The DNA of the CDR3 is TGCGCCAGCAGCGGTAGCGGGGGTGGGAATGAGCAGTTCTTC.

The chain uses TRBV5-6 and TRBJ1-1; 8 nucleotides agree with TRBD1. CDR1 and CDR2 from the germline V gene are SGHDT and YYEEEE. This CDR3 is built from 14 residues. V lost 3 bases to trimming and J lost 4 bases; unmatched junction nucleotides: 5. The CDR3 DNA sequence: TGTGCCAGCAGCTATAGAACAGGGGGCACTGAAGCTTTCTTT. Translation gives CASSYRTGGTEAFF.

CDR3 sequence reads: CASSVSGGQETQYF. The CDR3 DNA reads TGTGCCAGCAGCGTTAGCGGGGGCCAAGAGACCCAGTACTTC. V and J are TRBV7-2 and TRBJ2-5, with 9 bases fitting TRBD2. The CDR3 is 14 residues long. V was pared by 5 bases and J by 1 base, with 2 bases of the junction left unmatched. From germline, CDR1 is SGHTA and CDR2 FQGNSA. The whole variable domain, filled in from reference TRBV7-2 and TRBJ2-5, reads GAGVSQSPSNKVTEKGKDVELRCDPISGHTALYWYRQSLGQGLEFLIYFQGNSAPDKSGLPSDRFSAERTGGSVSTLTIQRTQQEDSAVYLCASSVSGGQETQYFGPGTRLLVL.